This is a list of T cell receptor beta chains from one sample in a study of blood T cell repertoires in COVID-19. TCRdb keeps only in-frame clones here, not all; method: immunoSEQ multiplex PCR. This sample has about 350,000 clones, with about 91% found just once. Sequences were obtained from peripheral blood. The receptors shown here come from a man younger than 40 with COVID-19, enrolled during active disease. Each CDR3 is given with its conserved first and last residue. A D gene is named only where the DNA matches it firmly. A row's size may be missing; if present it is once, few, many or a size class.

CASSQGGTPGDYEQYF	TGTGCCAGCAGCCAAGGGGGCACCCCTGGGGACTACGAGCAGTACTTC	TRBV4-2	TRBJ2-7	NA	NA
CASSQGGGRPGTDTQYF	TGCGCCAGCAGCCAAGGCGGGGGGAGGCCGGGGACAGATACGCAGTATTTT	TRBV4-3	TRBJ2-3	TRBD2	NA
CSVARGNTEAFF	TGCAGCGTCGCCAGGGGGAACACTGAAGCTTTCTTT	TRBV29-1	TRBJ1-1	NA	NA
CASQQGARQETQYF	TGTGCCAGCCAACAGGGGGCTCGTCAAGAGACCCAGTACTTC	TRBV6-5	TRBJ2-5	TRBD1	once
CSGADQQGEKLFF	TGCAGCGGTGCGGACCAGCAGGGCGAAAAACTGTTTTTT	TRBV29-1	TRBJ1-4	NA	NA
CATSRRRSPPGTQYF	TGTGCCACCAGCAGGCGCAGGTCGCCCCCAGGGACCCAGTACTTC	TRBV15	TRBJ2-5	NA	NA
CASSADTEAFF	TGTGCCAGCAGTGCGGACACTGAAGCTTTCTTT	TRBV25-1	TRBJ1-1	NA	NA
CASKTGGTQPQHF	TGTGCCAGTAAAACAGGGGGCACTCAGCCCCAGCATTTT	TRBV19	TRBJ1-5	TRBD1	NA
CASSWTTHFPPSYNEQFF	TGCGCCAGCAGCTGGACTACGCATTTCCCCCCCTCCTACAATGAGCAGTTCTTC	TRBV5-1	TRBJ2-1	NA	NA
CASRGAAPNTGELFF	TGTGCCAGCAGGGGGGCAGCTCCGAACACCGGGGAGCTGTTTTTT	TRBV6-5	TRBJ2-2	NA	NA
CASGLPQWRGGYWSTDTQYF	TGTGCTAGTGGTCTCCCCCAGTGGCGGGGGGGCTATTGGAGCACAGATACGCAGTATTTT	TRBV12-5	TRBJ2-3	TRBD2	NA
CASSFRAAGMGYTF	TGTGCCAGCAGCTTTAGAGCTGCGGGGATGGGCTACACCTTC	TRBV7-2	TRBJ1-2	NA	NA
CASSLWAGSNQPQHF	TGTGCCAGCAGCTTATGGGCGGGCAGCAATCAGCCCCAGCATTTT	TRBV7-2	TRBJ1-5	NA	NA